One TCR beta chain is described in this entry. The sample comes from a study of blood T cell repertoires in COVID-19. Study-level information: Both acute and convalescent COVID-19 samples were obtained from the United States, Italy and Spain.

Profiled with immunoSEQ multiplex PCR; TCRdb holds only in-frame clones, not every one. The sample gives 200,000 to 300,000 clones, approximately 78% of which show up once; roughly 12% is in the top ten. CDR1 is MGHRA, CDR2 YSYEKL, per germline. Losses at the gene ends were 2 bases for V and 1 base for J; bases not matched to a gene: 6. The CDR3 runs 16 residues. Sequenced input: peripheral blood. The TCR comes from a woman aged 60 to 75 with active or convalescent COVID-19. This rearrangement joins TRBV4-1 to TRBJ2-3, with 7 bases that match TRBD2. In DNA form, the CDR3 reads TGCGCCAGCAGCCAATCGGCGGGGGTTGGCACAGATACGCAGTATTTT. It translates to CASSQSAGVGTDTQYF.